This T cell receptor beta chain was documented in a study of identical twins. General study results and limits: The more abundant beta clonotypes in cord blood had fewer insertions, and memory repertoires did not show this. Within twin pairs, the out-of-frame alpha sequences they shared showed excess low generation probability.

A note on this clonotype: Its antigen is unknown.

Unique molecular identifiers were present on the cDNA, which also gained a universal primer site by template switching. TCRdb itself ran the 5' RACE reads through MiXCR, one entry per CDR3 protein. Among some 500,000 distinct CDR3 sequences listed, roughly a fifth were seen once. This sample was also put to use in a study of T cells expressing NK-cell markers. As reported in that work: Researchers got TCR beta repertoires out of sorted CD3+CD56+NKG2C+, CD3+CD56+NKG2C- and CD3+CD56-NKG2C+ T cells.

The source material was CD4+ T cells sorted from blood. This clonotype originated in a woman aged 18 to 35 in good health.

The CDR3 is CASSLEGGRKIYEQYF. The CDR3 bases are TGCGCCAGCAGCTTGGAAGGGGGCAGAAAAATCTACGAGCAGTACTTC. The V call is TRBV5-1, the J call TRBJ2-7; 7 bases agree with TRBD1. Germline values: CDR1 SGHRS, CDR2 YFSETQ. V trimming: 0 bases; J trimming: 3 bases; junction bases outside the gene matches: 9. CDR3 length: 16 residues.